Presented here are 10 T cell receptor beta chains from one specimen sequenced in a study of shared clonotypes between healthy human individuals. The method was immunoSEQ multiplex PCR; TCRdb's version includes in-frame clones alone and lacks a portion of them. The sample has about 2.4 million clones, 93% seen once. Specimen: naive CD4+ T cells from PBMCs. Subset specified: CD45RA+ positively selected. All receptors derive from a man between 18 and 29 years old in good health. Some clones in this sample may be carry-over from other donors' samples.

The V call is TRBV28, the J call TRBJ2-1; TRBD1 or TRBD2 may be the D gene (5 bases each). The CDR3 is 16 amino acids. The V end was cut by 4 bases, the J end by 8 bases, with 21 bases between. Germline V lookup: CDR1 MDHEN, CDR2 SYDVKM. The CDR3 coding sequence is TGTGCCAGCAGTTATAAACTTTTTCGGGACGACTATGAGCAGTTCTTC. Amino acids: CASSYKLFRDDYEQFF.

Written as DNA, the CDR3 is TGTGCCAGCAGTCCGTCACAGGGGATCCCCTATGGCTACACCTTC. This encodes CASSPSQGIPYGYTF. V is TRBV6-5 and J is TRBJ1-2; 7 nucleotides align to TRBD1. The CDR3 covers 15 residues. V was clipped by 5 bases and J by 4 bases; unmatched bases: 10. The V gene's germline CDR1 is MNHEY and CDR2 SVGAGI.

The table lists this clone with a count of one. CDR3 bases: TGTGCCTGGAACCAGGGACGGACCACAGATACGCAGTATTTT. Translation: CAWNQGRTTDTQYF. The chain has TRBV30 and TRBJ2-3; the D call may be TRBD1 or TRBD2 (5 bases each). Between the trimmed V and J ends, which lost 4 bases and 2 bases, there was a span of 13 bases. This CDR3 spans 14 amino acids. The germline gives CDR1 GTSNPN, CDR2 SVGIG (reference sequence).

The chain has TRBV9 and TRBJ2-7, with D uncertain. Deletions cut 4 bases from V and 4 bases from J, with 12 bases between. The CDR3 consists of 13 residues. Germline V gene lookup returns CDR1 SGDLS and CDR2 YYNGEE. The CDR3 spells CASSSKDGYEQYF. The DNA of the CDR3 is TGTGCCAGCAGCTCGAAGGACGGGTACGAGCAGTACTTC.

The chain combines TRBV28 with TRBJ1-2; D possibly corresponds to TRBD1 (6 bases). Germline loops: CDR1 MDHEN, CDR2 SYDVKM. This CDR3 spans 11 amino acids. V dropped 11 bases and J dropped 5 bases, with 12 bases sitting between them. This CDR3 is CAWGQGYGYTF. The DNA of the CDR3 is TGTGCCTGGGGACAAGGGTATGGCTACACCTTC.

This clone was detected once. V and J are TRBV30 and TRBJ1-5, with D unresolved. Germline CDR1 is GTSNPN and CDR2 is SVGIG (reference sequence). Trimming took off 1 base at V and 4 bases at J, with 8 bases between the two ends. The CDR3 spans 13 residues. In DNA form, the CDR3 reads TGTGCCTGGAGTGCAGACCTTAATCAGCCCCAGCATTTT. Its translation is CAWSADLNQPQHF.

The chain recombines TRBV7-9 with TRBJ2-2; 8 bases are shared with TRBD1. V gave up 6 bases and J gave up 6 bases; unmatched junction bases: 9. Germline assignment: CDR1 SEHNR and CDR2 FQNEAQ (reference sequence). The CDR3 runs to 15 residues. CDR3 bases: TGTGCCAGCAGGCCCGGGACAGGTGGTGCCGGGGAGCTGTTTTTT. Translating it yields CASRPGTGGAGELFF.

V gene TRBV5-1 combines with J gene TRBJ1-1; D call uncertain. The germline CDR1 and CDR2 sequences are SGHRS and YFSETQ. CDR3 length equals 16 residues. V was trimmed by 4 bases and J by 4 bases, leaving 20 bases between them. As DNA, the CDR3 is TGCGCCAGCAGCCCCGGAGGGCCAGAGTTGGGCACTGAAGCTTTCTTT. This encodes CASSPGGPELGTEAFF. The whole variable domain, filled in from reference TRBV5-1 and TRBJ1-1, reads KAGVTQTPRYLIKTRGQQVTLSCSPISGHRSVSWYQQTPGQGLQFLFEYFSETQRNKGNFPGRFSGRQFSNSRSEMNVSTLELGDSALYLCASSPGGPELGTEAFFGQGTRLTVV.

The chain recombines TRBV9 with TRBJ2-6; TRBD1 is a possible D gene (5 bases). Germline CDR1 and CDR2: SGDLS and YYNGEE. The CDR3 runs to 17 residues. The ends were cut back, 4 bases at V and 2 bases at J, with 16 bases in the middle. CDR3 nucleotides: TGTGCCAGCAGCCCCTTAGAATGGGGCCCTGGGGCCAACGTCCTGACTTTC. This codes for CASSPLEWGPGANVLTF.

DNA of the CDR3: TGTGCCAGCAGCGCCGACAGGGGGCAATGGAACACCATATATTTT. Protein sequence: CASSADRGQWNTIYF. This chain connects TRBV7-9 to TRBJ1-3; 10 bases are a match to TRBD1. In germline, CDR1 is SEHNR, CDR2 FQNEAQ (reference sequence). This CDR3 is built from 15 residues. V lost 5 bases and J lost 7; bases outside the gene matches: 8.